The sequence of this T cell receptor (beta chain) was determined in a study of shared clonotypes between healthy human individuals (TCRdb year 2020). With regard to the full study: The cohort included three men and two women between 18 and 49 years of age. Different laboratories and diverse techniques were used to prepare libraries and sequence TCR repertoires, to increase sequencing depth and limit assay-specific biases. For each donor, CD4 naive and CD4 memory were each given three plates, CD8 naive was given two plates, and CD8 memory was given one plate. Blood TCR repertoires of about five healthy adults were deeply sequenced to estimate repertoire size and the extent of clonotype sharing between individuals. Between about 0.9 and 10 billion PBMCs per donor were obtained by leukapheresis. Overall study outcomes, separate from this receptor: When a handful of donors were compared, the shared fraction of clonotypes was approximately 5% for naive CD4, 3% to 4% for naive CD8, 2.3% for memory CD4, and 0.4% for memory CD8. Naive subsets generally had larger estimated clonotype richness than memory subsets did. Even with the large sequencing depth, rarefaction of the sorted-subset datasets indicated that sequencing was incomplete. Pairwise subsampling led to the expectation that sequencing depth would affect the degree of clonotype sharing among donors. Sampling was restricted to blood, and TCR repertoires in tissues likely differ from the TCR repertoires found in blood. Clonotypes shared by all four sorted-subset donors showed higher generation probabilities than non-shared clonotypes. Because the study included a small number of donors, the genetic and exposure-history diversity represented was limited.

Regarding this clone: This receptor's antigen is unknown. Per-base quality was not reported, and no clone a single base away is much larger than it.

Healthy HIV-negative adults with no recently reported acute infections or vaccinations were included as donors. Every donor was a Caucasian adult residing in Nashville, Tennessee, USA. CD4+ T cells were enriched by magnetic negative selection; naive cells were then positively selected on CD45RA, and the negative fraction formed the memory subset. Blood was collected by leukapheresis, and PBMCs were isolated by Ficoll-Histopaque density gradient centrifugation and then cryopreserved in liquid nitrogen vapor phase. Purity and quantity of every magnetically sorted T cell population were checked by analytical flow cytometry. Each sorted fraction had its genomic DNA isolated and then quantified by UV absorbance on a Nanodrop 2000c. Using the deep immunoSEQ assay, TCR CDR3 regions were amplified from genomic DNA by multiplex PCR. Genomic DNA extracted from each cell subset was distributed evenly over all wells of several immunoSEQ 96-well plates, and each plate served as one replicate. Each replicate PCR for sorted subsets received 200 ng genomic DNA, equal to roughly 33,000 T cell genomes. Purified libraries were measured with a Qubit 3.0 fluorometer, size-checked on a Bioanalyzer 2100, and measured again with the KAPA Library Quantification kit. A separate single-read 150-cycle Illumina NextSeq 550 flow cell was used to sequence each immunoSEQ 96-well plate. The study's own analysis went as follows. Because the immunoSEQ output held only junctional sequences and lacked quality scores, the filtering could not match the filtering applied to full-length reads. To assign V/J genes and CDR3, sequences were annotated using PyIR, a Python wrapper for IgBLAST v1.9, with IMGT germline references. Any read was removed if the V/J assignment was weak (E-value above 1e-6), the CDR3 was missing, or the read contained stop codons, out-of-frame junctions, or ambiguous translated residues. A V3J clonotype was defined by an identical inferred V gene, J gene, and CDR3 amino acid sequence. The percentage overlap between two repertoires was calculated by dividing the number of shared unique clonotypes by the size of the smaller repertoire. RTK rarefaction, the Chao1 estimator, and Recon v2.1 estimates of unobserved clonotypes were used to assess repertoire richness. Generation probabilities were computed with OLGA for all TCRbeta clonotypes obtained by the gDNA method from several donors. TCRdb's version of the immuneACCESS table is confined to in-frame rearrangements and falls short of the full clone set. An unresolved V gene accounts for under half of the shortfall where checked; the remainder is of unknown origin. V and J calls and clone size are those listed in that table; D and trimming were worked out from the DNA. This sample comprises 2 million or so clones, roughly 96% of them detected only once. Of the sample, around 0.13% is held by the ten largest clones.

The receptor comes from a man aged 18 to 35 in good health. Material: naive CD4+ T cells sorted from blood. The cell subset or site label for this specimen denotes: CD45RA+ positively selected.

The sequenced DNA: TGTGCCAGCAGTGACATCGGACGGGAGACCCAGTACTTC. Protein translation: CASSDIGRETQYF. Recombination joined TRBV25-1 with TRBJ2-5; the D gene is unclear. Inclusive of the bounding cysteine and phenylalanine, the CDR3 is 13 residues long. The sequence is cut down to CDR3 DNA, 39 bases in frame from base 1. At the junction V is shortened by 3 bases and J by 5 bases, with 10 bases in between. From the germline V gene, CDR1 is MGHDK and CDR2 is SYGVNS.